This TCR beta chain was identified in a study of shared T cell receptors in the human thymus. This CDR3 is 16 amino acids long. Germline lookup yields CDR1 SNHLY and CDR2 FYNNEI. V was shortened by 7 bases and J by 6 bases, with 22 bases between the two germline ends. TCRdb keeps only in-frame clones here, not all; method: immunoSEQ multiplex PCR. This table has over 350,000 clones, over 90% appearing once. This chain joins TRBV2 and TRBJ2-1; D is possibly TRBD2 (5 bases). The receptor was derived from a human donor. Sequenced material: thymocytes. CDR3 residues: CASTPGGPRRGNEQFF. CDR3 nucleotides: TGTGCCAGCACCCCTGGCGGGCCCCGCCGCGGCAATGAGCAGTTCTTC.